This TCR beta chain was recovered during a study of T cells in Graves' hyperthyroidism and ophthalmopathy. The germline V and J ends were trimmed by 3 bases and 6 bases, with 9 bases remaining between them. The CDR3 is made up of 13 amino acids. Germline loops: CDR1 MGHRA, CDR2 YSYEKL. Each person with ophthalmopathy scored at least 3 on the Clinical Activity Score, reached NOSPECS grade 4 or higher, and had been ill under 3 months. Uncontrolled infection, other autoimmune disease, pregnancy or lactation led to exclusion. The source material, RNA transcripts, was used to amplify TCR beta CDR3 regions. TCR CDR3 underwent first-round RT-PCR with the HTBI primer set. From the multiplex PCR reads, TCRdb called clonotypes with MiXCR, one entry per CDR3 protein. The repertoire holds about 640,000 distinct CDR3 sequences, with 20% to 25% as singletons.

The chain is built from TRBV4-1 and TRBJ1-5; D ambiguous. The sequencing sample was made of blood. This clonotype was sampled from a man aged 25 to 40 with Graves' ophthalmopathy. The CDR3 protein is CASSQGRSQPQHF. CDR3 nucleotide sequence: TGCGCCAGCAGCCAGGGAAGAAGTCAGCCCCAGCATTTT.